Listed below are T cell receptor beta chains from one sample, sequenced in a study of OX40 agonist ivuxolimab in advanced cancers. The table came from immunoSEQ multiplex PCR; TCRdb's copy has only in-frame clones and leaves some out. The data show about 69,000 clones, with approximately 91% seen just once and around 0.3% held by the top ten. The sample consisted of CD4+ or CD8+ T cells sorted from blood, taken in a trial of the OX40 agonist ivuxolimab. These TCRs come from an adult with an advanced solid tumor such as melanoma, head and neck, liver or kidney cancer. The CDR3 runs from the conserved cysteine through the conserved F or W. D genes are given only for firm matches. Size tells how often a clone was seen (once, few, many) or the class of an expanded clone, and some rows leave it out.

v_gene	d_gene	j_gene	abundance	CDR3aa	CDR3nt
TRBV19	TRBD2	TRBJ2-5	-	CASSIRAGGLETQYF	TGTGCCAGTAGTATTAGAGCGGGAGGTTTGGAGACCCAGTACTTC
TRBV23-1	TRBD1	TRBJ2-1	-	CASSHGTGDNEQFF	TGCGCCAGCAGTCACGGGACAGGCGACAATGAGCAGTTCTTC
TRBV6-5	-	TRBJ1-6	-	CASSSTPVLTLHF	TGTGCCAGCAGCTCTACCCCTGTTCTGACCCTCCACTTT
TRBV2	TRBD1	TRBJ1-4	-	CASSELGQGTGKLFF	TGTGCCAGCAGTGAATTAGGACAGGGAACGGGAAAACTGTTTTTT
TRBV6-1	TRBD1	TRBJ1-3	-	CASSEGDREGNTIYF	TGTGCCAGCAGTGAGGGGGACAGGGAAGGAAACACCATATATTTT
TRBV6-5	TRBD1	TRBJ1-1	-	CASSYATGGRAFF	TGTGCCAGCAGTTACGCGACAGGGGGAAGAGCTTTCTTT
TRBV27	TRBD1	TRBJ2-7	-	CASSTRQGSYEQYF	TGTGCCAGCAGTACACGACAGGGGTCCTACGAGCAGTACTTC
TRBV28	-	TRBJ1-2	-	CASSFLGEGDGGYTF	TGTGCCAGCAGTTTCTTAGGAGAAGGGGACGGCGGCTACACCTTC
TRBV27	-	TRBJ1-3	-	CASSLSLPGVSSGNTIYF	TGTGCCAGCAGTTTATCGCTCCCAGGGGTTAGCTCTGGAAACACCATATATTTT
TRBV28	-	TRBJ1-3	-	CASSLPHAGRPGNTIYF	TGTGCCAGCAGTTTACCCCATGCAGGACGACCTGGAAACACCATATATTTT
TRBV28	TRBD1	TRBJ2-1	-	CASSSTGGPSGEQFF	TGTGCCAGCAGTTCGACAGGGGGCCCCTCGGGTGAGCAGTTCTTC
TRBV5-1	-	TRBJ2-7	-	CASSSPGTNSYEQYF	TGCGCCAGCAGCTCCCCCGGGACAAATTCCTACGAGCAGTACTTC
TRBV5-1	-	TRBJ1-1	once	CASSFGHPNTEAFF	TGCGCCAGCAGCTTCGGACATCCGAACACTGAAGCTTTCTTT
TRBV5-4	-	TRBJ1-5	few	CASSDGTSNQSQHF	TGTGCCAGCAGCGACGGGACTAGCAATCAGTCCCAGCATTTT
TRBV7-8	-	TRBJ1-3	-	CASSSDGRSGNTIYF	TGTGCCAGCAGCTCGGACGGTCGCTCTGGAAACACCATATATTTT
TRBV10-3	-	TRBJ2-5	-	CAISDIHMVGKEETQYF	TGTGCCATCAGTGACATTCATATGGTCGGCAAGGAAGAGACCCAGTACTTC
TRBV6-4	-	TRBJ1-2	-	CASSYFGPRLGYTF	TGTGCCAGCAGTTACTTCGGACCTAGGCTGGGCTACACCTTC
TRBV20-1	-	TRBJ1-2	once	CSAREDYGYTF	TGCAGTGCTAGAGAAGACTATGGCTACACCTTC
TRBV7-8	TRBD2	TRBJ2-7	-	CASSNPPAASGSYEQYF	TGTGCCAGCAGCAATCCGCCGGCGGCTAGCGGGAGCTACGAGCAGTACTTC
TRBV2	-	TRBJ1-6	-	CASSGGNNSPLHF	TGTGCCAGCAGTGGAGGGAATAATTCACCCCTCCACTTT
TRBV4-2	-	TRBJ2-7	once	CASSQDFGPSLYEQYF	TGTGCCAGCAGCCAAGATTTTGGACCAAGCCTCTACGAGCAGTACTTC
TRBV13	-	TRBJ2-1	few	CASSEGRELNEQFF	TGTGCCAGCAGCGAAGGACGGGAGTTGAATGAGCAGTTCTTC
TRBV18	TRBD1	TRBJ2-7	-	CASSPGTGIYEQYF	TGTGCCAGCTCACCAGGGACAGGAATCTACGAGCAGTACTTC
TRBV7-3	-	TRBJ1-2	-	CASSSDSSMGYTF	TGTGCCAGCAGCTCAGACAGCTCAATGGGCTACACCTTC
TRBV5-1	-	TRBJ2-5	-	CASSLEGEYDEETQYF	TGCGCCAGCAGCTTGGAAGGGGAGTATGACGAAGAGACCCAGTACTTC
TRBV5-1	TRBD2	TRBJ2-1	-	CASVRGGTSGSGEQFF	TGCGCCAGCGTCCGAGGAGGGACTAGCGGGAGTGGTGAGCAGTTCTTC
TRBV27	-	TRBJ2-5	-	CASSSLNPPTGEPQETQYF	TGTGCCAGCAGTTCCCTTAACCCCCCAACAGGAGAGCCACAAGAGACCCAGTACTTC
TRBV9	-	TRBJ2-2	-	CASSVDGGNTGELFF	TGTGCCAGCAGCGTAGATGGTGGAAACACCGGGGAGCTGTTTTTT
TRBV11-3	-	TRBJ2-5	-	CASSLRRGETQYF	TGTGCCAGCAGCTTACGCCGAGGGGAGACCCAGTACTTC